This T cell receptor (beta chain) emerged from a study of blood T cells in healthy people across ages. Study-wide results and caveats: Both naive CD4+ cell counts and diversity were greater in long-lived donors than in aged donors.

PCR was performed a second time for about 7 to 11 cycles using a sample-barcoded 5' primer and a J-beta primer mix. One entry per CDR3 protein results from TCRdb running MiXCR on the 5' RACE reads. This table holds 890,000 or so distinct CDR3 sequences, about 59% found once. Comment on this clonotype: Its specificity is not known.

The V end lost 2 bases, the J end lost 2 bases, and 7 bases lay between the germline ends. This CDR3 spans 13 amino acids. The V gene's germline CDR1 is MGHRA and CDR2 YSYEKL. The study isolated at least 6.5 million PBMCs from each sample. This sequence joins TRBV4-1 and TRBJ2-7; D is unclear. Sequencing was carried out using blood. This sequence was found in a man aged 25 to 40 in good health. CDR3 bases: TGCGCCAGCAGCCAAAGCCTTGCCTACGAGCAGTACTTC. Amino acid sequence: CASSQSLAYEQYF.